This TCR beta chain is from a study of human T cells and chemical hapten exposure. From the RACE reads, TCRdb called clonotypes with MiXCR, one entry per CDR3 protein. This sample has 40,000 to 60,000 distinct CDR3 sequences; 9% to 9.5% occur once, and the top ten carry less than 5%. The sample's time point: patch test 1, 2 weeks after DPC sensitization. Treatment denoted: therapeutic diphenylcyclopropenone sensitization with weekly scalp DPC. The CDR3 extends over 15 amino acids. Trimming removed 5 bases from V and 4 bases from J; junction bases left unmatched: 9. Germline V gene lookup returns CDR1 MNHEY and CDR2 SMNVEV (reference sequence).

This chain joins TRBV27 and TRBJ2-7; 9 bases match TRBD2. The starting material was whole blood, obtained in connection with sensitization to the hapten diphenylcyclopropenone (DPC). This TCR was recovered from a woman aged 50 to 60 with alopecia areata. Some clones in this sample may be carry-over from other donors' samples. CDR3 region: CASSSPGTSRYEQYF. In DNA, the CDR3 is TGTGCCAGCAGTAGCCCCGGGACTAGCAGATACGAGCAGTACTTC.